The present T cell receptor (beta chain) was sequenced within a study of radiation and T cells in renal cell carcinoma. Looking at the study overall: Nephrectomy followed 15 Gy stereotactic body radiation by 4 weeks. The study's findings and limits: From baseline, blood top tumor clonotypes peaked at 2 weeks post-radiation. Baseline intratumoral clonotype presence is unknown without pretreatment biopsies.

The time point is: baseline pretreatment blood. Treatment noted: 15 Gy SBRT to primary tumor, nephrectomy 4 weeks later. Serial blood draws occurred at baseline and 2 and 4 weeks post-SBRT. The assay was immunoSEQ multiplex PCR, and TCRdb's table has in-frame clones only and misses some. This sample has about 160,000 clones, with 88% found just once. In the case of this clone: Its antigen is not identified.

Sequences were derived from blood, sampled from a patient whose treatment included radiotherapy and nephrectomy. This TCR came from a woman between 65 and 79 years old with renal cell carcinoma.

CDR3 sequence: CASMTWSNTGELFF. CDR3 in DNA: TGTGCCAGCATGACTTGGTCGAACACCGGGGAGCTGTTTTTT. The V and J genes are TRBV7-2 and TRBJ2-2; D is ambiguous. CDR3 length equals 14 residues. Trimming took off 7 bases at V and 0 bases at J, with 9 bases between the two ends. The germline gives CDR1 SGHTA, CDR2 FQGNSA.